These 5 T cell receptor beta chains came from one sample sequenced in a study of T cells in women clearing cervical HPV infection. Clones were read by immunoSEQ multiplex PCR, and TCRdb kept only the in-frame ones, dropping some. This table holds some 15,000 clones. Sequenced input: blood buffy coat. The receptors derive from a woman between 18 and 70 years old with a cervical HPV16 infection that either progressed to CIN3+ or cleared (not recorded which).

Concerning this clone: The read gets to within 3 residues of the CDR3 end, and the germline J gene fills in the rest. Other nucleotide sequences in the sample specify the same CDR3. The chain has TRBV5-1 and TRBJ1-1, with D maybe TRBD1 (6 bases). CDR3 size: 14 residues. CDR1 SGHRS and CDR2 YFSETQ come from the germline V gene. V was trimmed by 7 bases and J by 1 base, leaving 14 bases between them. The CDR3 loop reads CASAGGRQNTEAFF. The CDR3 DNA, read in part, is TGCGCCAGCGCGGGGGGGCGGCAGAACACTGAA.

For this clone: The read ends 3 residues early relative to the CDR3; the germline J gene fills the gap. The rearrangement uses TRBV20-1 and TRBJ2-3; 7 positions agree with TRBD2. The CDR3 is 14 amino acids. Germline V gives CDR1 DFQATT, CDR2 SNEGSKA (reference sequence). Losses at the gene ends were 6 bases for V and 0 bases for J; bases not matched to a gene: 6. CDR3 bases read: TGCAGTGCCAATAGCGGGTCTAGCACAGATACG. This gives the protein CSANSGSSTDT. The full CDR3 sequence reads CSANSGSSTDTQYF.

In the case of this clone: The read terminates 3 residues ahead of where the CDR3 ends, so the germline J gene completes it. V is TRBV20-1 and J is TRBJ1-3, with D possibly being TRBD1 (5 bases). The V and J ends lost 4 bases and 0 bases respectively, with 13 bases between them. This CDR3 contains 15 residues. In germline, CDR1 is DFQATT, CDR2 SNEGSKA (reference sequence). The CDR3 spells CSATLGQDSGNTIYF. The CDR3 bases that were read are TGCAGTGCTACGCTTGGACAAGACTCTGGAAACACC.

About this clone itself: The read comes to an end 3 residues before the CDR3 does, leaving the germline J gene to fill in the end. The V and J genes are TRBV11-2 and TRBJ2-7; D tentatively fits TRBD1 or TRBD2 (5 bases each). CDR1 is SGHAT and CDR2 is FQNNGV in the germline V gene. Trimming took 0 bases from V and 5 from J, leaving 14 bases between them. The CDR3 has 15 amino acids. The covered CDR3 bases are TGTGCCAGCAGCTTAGATTTCTCAGGGAGTCACGAG. Translating it yields CASSLDFSGSHE. The whole CDR3 reads CASSLDFSGSHEQYF.

Worth noting for this clone: The sequence runs out 3 residues before the end of the CDR3; the remainder is reconstructed from the germline J gene. The gene calls are TRBV5-1 and TRBJ1-1, with 9 bases fitting TRBD1. Trimming removed 2 bases from V and 0 bases from J; junction bases left unmatched: 5. The CDR3 runs to 16 residues. Germline CDR1 reads SGHRS; CDR2 reads YFSETQ. The DNA read from the CDR3 is TGCGCCAGCAGCTTATCCACAGGGGGCGTGAACACTGAA. This translates into CASSLSTGGVNTE. The whole CDR3 region reads CASSLSTGGVNTEAFF.